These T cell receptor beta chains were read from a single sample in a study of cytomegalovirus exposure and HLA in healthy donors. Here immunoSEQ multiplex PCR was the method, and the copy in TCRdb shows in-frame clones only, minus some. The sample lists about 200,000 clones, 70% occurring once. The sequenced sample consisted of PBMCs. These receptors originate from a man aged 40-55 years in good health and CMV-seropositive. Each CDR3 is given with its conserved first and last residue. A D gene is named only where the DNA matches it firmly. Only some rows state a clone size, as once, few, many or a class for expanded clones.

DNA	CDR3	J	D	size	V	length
TGTGCCAGCAGTGAGGGACATCACTACGAGCAGTACTTC	CASSEGHHYEQYF	TRBJ2-7	NA	NA	TRBV6-1	13
TGCGCCAGCAGCTTCGGGGGGGGGACAGATACGCAGTATTTT	CASSFGGGTDTQYF	TRBJ2-3	TRBD2	NA	TRBV5-1	14
TGCGCCAGCAGCTTGGGCGGCAGCACAGATACGCAGTATTTT	CASSLGGSTDTQYF	TRBJ2-3	NA	few	TRBV5-1	14
TGTGCCAGCAGTGGAGAGACAGGGAGGAACAATTCACCCCTTCACTTT	CASSGETGRNNSPLHF	TRBJ1-6	TRBD1	NA	TRBV6-1	16
TGCGCCAGCAGCCAAGATAAGCAGGGCCACTACGAGCAGTACTTC	CASSQDKQGHYEQYF	TRBJ2-7	NA	NA	TRBV4-1	15
TGCGCCAGCAGCCAAGACGGAAGGGGAACAGATACGCAGTATTTT	CASSQDGRGTDTQYF	TRBJ2-3	NA	NA	TRBV4-1	15
TGTGCCAGCAGCTACGGGCCCGAGGAGGGTCAGCCCCAGCATTTT	CASSYGPEEGQPQHF	TRBJ1-5	NA	NA	TRBV7-9	15
TGCGCCAGCAGCTTGGGACTAGCTATGGTAGAGACCCAGTACTTC	CASSLGLAMVETQYF	TRBJ2-5	TRBD2	few	TRBV5-1	15
TGTGCCAGCAGTTTGGACAGAGAGACCGAGCAGTACTTC	CASSLDRETEQYF	TRBJ2-7	NA	NA	TRBV28	13
TGTGCCAGCAGTTTATGGGCTAGCGGGGAAGAGACCCAGTACTTC	CASSLWASGEETQYF	TRBJ2-5	TRBD2	NA	TRBV27	15
TGTGCCAGCAGCCTATACACAGATACGCAGTATTTT	CASSLYTDTQYF	TRBJ2-3	NA	NA	TRBV5-8	12
TGTGCCAGCAGCCAGGCGGGGACAGTACTGTTTTTT	CASSQAGTVLFF	TRBJ1-4	TRBD1	NA	TRBV7-2	12
TGCGCCAGCAGCTTAACAGGTTGGGATCAGCCCCAGCATTTT	CASSLTGWDQPQHF	TRBJ1-5	NA	NA	TRBV5-1	14
TGCGCCAGCAGCCCCTCCGGGACAAGATCCGAAGCTTTCTTT	CASSPSGTRSEAFF	TRBJ1-1	NA	NA	TRBV5-1	14
TGCGCCAGCAGCTTGACGGCGGGGGCCTACAATGAGCAGTTCTTC	CASSLTAGAYNEQFF	TRBJ2-1	TRBD2	NA	TRBV5-1	15
TGTGCCAGCAGCGCCGAAGGGGGACCCACTGAAGCTTTCTTT	CASSAEGGPTEAFF	TRBJ1-1	NA	NA	TRBV9	14
TGTGCCAGCAGTTTAGTGACAGCTCAGCCCCAGCATTTT	CASSLVTAQPQHF	TRBJ1-5	NA	NA	TRBV28	13
TGCGCCAGCAGGACAGGGGATAACAATGAGCAGTTCTTC	CASRTGDNNEQFF	TRBJ2-1	TRBD1	NA	TRBV5-1	13
TGTGCCAGTAGTAGAGGCTTAAACACTGAAGCTTTCTTT	CASSRGLNTEAFF	TRBJ1-1	NA	once	TRBV19	13
TGTGCCAGCAGTCTTTGGGGGGAGATGGGGCAGTACTTC	CASSLWGEMGQYF	TRBJ2-5	NA	NA	TRBV5-6	13
TGTGCCAGCAGCCCCCTAGCGGGGTTCTACGAGCAGTACTTC	CASSPLAGFYEQYF	TRBJ2-7	TRBD2	NA	TRBV7-9	14
TGCAGCGCCGCATCCACAGGGTTCAGGGGCTACACCTTC	CSAASTGFRGYTF	TRBJ1-2	NA	few	TRBV29-1	13
TGTGCCAGCAGTGGATTAGCGGGGGGTCTCTACAATGAGCAGTTCTTC	CASSGLAGGLYNEQFF	TRBJ2-1	TRBD2	NA	TRBV6-1	16
TGTGCCAGCAGCGCAGCGGCAGGGGGCCGAACCGGGGAGCTGTTTTTT	CASSAAAGGRTGELFF	TRBJ2-2	TRBD1	NA	TRBV5-5	16
TGCAGCGTTGCGGCGGGGAACACTGAAGCTTTCTTT	CSVAAGNTEAFF	TRBJ1-1	NA	NA	TRBV29-1	12
TGCGCCAGCAGCTTGGCCGGGTTTCAGACAATGGGAGGGGAAAAACTGTTTTTT	CASSLAGFQTMGGEKLFF	TRBJ1-4	NA	many	TRBV5-1	18
TGTGCCAGCAGTTTACAGGGGACCGGGGAGCTGTTTTTT	CASSLQGTGELFF	TRBJ2-2	TRBD1	NA	TRBV2	13
TGTGCCAGCAGCTCACAATATATTCAGGGGAGCAATCAGCCCCAGCATTTT	CASSSQYIQGSNQPQHF	TRBJ1-5	NA	few	TRBV27	17
TGCGCCAGCAGCCAAGACCCAGGGGGGTCAGAGACCCAGTACTTC	CASSQDPGGSETQYF	TRBJ2-5	NA	NA	TRBV4-1	15
TGTGCCAGCAGTTACCGGGACAGGTTCTATGGCTACACCTTC	CASSYRDRFYGYTF	TRBJ1-2	TRBD1	few	TRBV6-6	14
TGTGCCAGCAGCTCCAAAGAGACCCAGTACTTC	CASSSKETQYF	TRBJ2-5	NA	few	TRBV7-2	11
TGTGCCAGCTCACCCGCGACTGGAAACACCATATATTTT	CASSPATGNTIYF	TRBJ1-3	NA	NA	TRBV18	13
TGTGCCAGCAGCTTATCGGAGTACTATGGCTACACCTTC	CASSLSEYYGYTF	TRBJ1-2	NA	NA	TRBV7-8	13
TGCGCCAGCAGCCAAGGCGGATCCTCCTACAATGAGCAGTTCTTC	CASSQGGSSYNEQFF	TRBJ2-1	NA	once	TRBV4-1	15
TGTGCCAGCAGCCCTACGGGGACTGAAGCTTTCTTT	CASSPTGTEAFF	TRBJ1-1	NA	few	TRBV7-9	12
TGCGCCAGCAGCTTGGGGGGGGGTCAAGATACGCAGTATTTT	CASSLGGGQDTQYF	TRBJ2-3	TRBD2	NA	TRBV5-1	14